One sample yielded the 28 T cell receptor beta chains listed below, sequenced in a study of blood T cells in healthy people across ages. Sample-barcoded 5' priming and a J-beta primer mix drove a second PCR of roughly 7 to 11 cycles. TCRdb used MiXCR to reprocess the 5' RACE reads, holding one entry per CDR3 protein. The data show 1,500,000 or so distinct CDR3 sequences, 35% to 45% seen once. Sequencing was performed on blood. These receptor sequences come from a woman aged 18-30 years in good health.

This clonotype appeared a few times. V is TRBV5-1 and J is TRBJ2-2, with TRBD1 as a possible D gene (6 bases). The CDR3 totals 14 residues. V lost 4 bases to trimming and J lost 4 bases, with 11 bases between them. Germline CDR1 is SGHRS and CDR2 is YFSETQ. CDR3: CASSEQGPTGELFF. In DNA form, the CDR3 reads TGCGCCAGCAGCGAACAGGGTCCCACCGGGGAGCTGTTTTTT. The full variable domain, its missing parts supplied by reference TRBV5-1 and TRBJ2-2, is KAGVTQTPRYLIKTRGQQVTLSCSPISGHRSVSWYQQTPGQGLQFLFEYFSETQRNKGNFPGRFSGRQFSNSRSEMNVSTLELGDSALYLCASSEQGPTGELFFGEGSRLTVL.

The V and J genes are TRBV12-3 or TRBV12-4 and TRBJ1-5; D may be TRBD1 (6 bases). The length of the CDR3 is 15 residues. V lost 3 bases to trimming and J lost 6 bases, with 15 bases between them. The CDR3 DNA reads as TGTGCCAGCAGTTTTACGGGGGGCCGAGGTCAGCCCCAGCATTTT. Translating it yields CASSFTGGRGQPQHF.

This chain joins TRBV30 and TRBJ2-3; D perhaps matches TRBD1 (5 bases). The CDR3 consists of 15 residues. With 1 base removed from V and 1 base from J, the gap between germline ends came to 12 bases. Germline loops: CDR1 GTSNPN, CDR2 SVGIG (reference sequence). This CDR3 reads CAWSAQLGGTDTQYF. CDR3 DNA: TGTGCCTGGAGTGCCCAATTAGGGGGCACAGATACGCAGTATTTT. Filled out from reference TRBV30 and TRBJ2-3, the complete variable domain reads SQTIHQWPATLVQPVGSPLSLECTVEGTSNPNLYWYRQAAGRGLQLLFYSVGIGQISSEVPQNLSASRPQDRQFILSSKKLLLSDSGFYLCAWSAQLGGTDTQYFGPGTRLTVL.

V and J are TRBV12-3 or TRBV12-4 and TRBJ1-4, with D hard to call. This CDR3 spans 15 amino acids. The V gene lost 4 bases and the J gene lost 7 bases, with 16 bases spanning the gap. DNA of the CDR3: TGTGCCAGCAGTTCCCAAGGGCCAGGAGGTGAAAAACTGTTTTTT. Its protein product is CASSSQGPGGEKLFF.

This chain links TRBV7-9 with TRBJ2-1; 8 nucleotides match TRBD2. The CDR3 totals 16 residues. Germline CDR1 and CDR2: SEHNR and FQNEAQ (reference sequence). J gave up 5 bases and V 0 bases, and 6 bases lay outside the gene matches. This CDR3 is CASSLALAGTHNEQFF. The CDR3 DNA follows: TGTGCCAGCAGCTTAGCCCTAGCGGGTACCCACAATGAGCAGTTCTTC.

The rearrangement joins TRBV11-2 to TRBJ2-1; D possibly corresponds to TRBD2 (6 bases). The better agreement between TRBJ2-7 and the DNA end casts doubt on the J call. Germline assignment: CDR1 SGHAT and CDR2 FQNNGV. This CDR3 contains 14 residues. CDR3 nucleotide sequence: TGTGCCAGCAGTGGACTAACCTCCTACAATGAGCAGTACTTC. Translation: CASSGLTSYNEQYF.

Details on this clonotype: This clone may be a read error of a much larger clone one base away. This rearrangement joins TRBV4-1 to TRBJ1-6, with 8 bases aligning to TRBD1. CDR1 MGHRA and CDR2 YSYEKL come from the germline V gene. This CDR3 comprises 18 residues. In DNA, the CDR3 is TGCGCCGGCAGCCAGGAGCCAGGGGGCGGAGGCTATAATTCACCCCTCCACTTT. Protein product: CAGSQEPGGGGYNSPLHF.

The count of this clonotype is one. The rearrangement uses TRBV6-5 and TRBJ2-1; 7 nucleotides align to TRBD2. The germline V gene has CDR1 MNHEY and CDR2 SVGAGI. This CDR3 contains 16 residues. V lost 11 bases, J lost 0 bases, and 13 bases stayed unmatched. CDR3 sequence (DNA): TGTGCCCGGGGGGTCGGGGAGTCTAGCTCCTACAATGAGCAGTTCTTC. It yields the protein CARGVGESSSYNEQFF.

The V gene is TRBV4-1, the J gene TRBJ2-7; the D is unclear. This CDR3 has 16 amino acids. Trimming shortened V by 0 bases and J by 0 bases, and 12 bases separated the two germline ends. Germline V gene lookup returns CDR1 MGHRA and CDR2 YSYEKL. The CDR3 DNA is TGCGCCAGCAGCCAAGATGAAACAGCCAGCTCCTACGAGCAGTACTTC. This translates into CASSQDETASSYEQYF.

The table lists this clonotype with a few counts. The gene calls are TRBV18 and TRBJ2-1; 9 positions match TRBD2. The CDR3 is 14 amino acids. Germline V CDR1 and CDR2: KGHSH, LQKENI. V gave up 8 bases and J gave up 3 bases; unmatched junction bases: 5. The CDR3 loop reads CASTPSGNYNEQFF. CDR3 in DNA: TGTGCCAGCACCCCTAGCGGGAACTACAATGAGCAGTTCTTC.

This clonotype was seen a few times. The V call is TRBV7-2, the J call TRBJ2-3; D gene uncertain. The CDR3 runs to 16 residues. V gave up 1 base and J gave up 0 bases, with 11 bases separating them. Per germline, CDR1 SGHTA and CDR2 FQGNSA. The CDR3 sequence is CASSLVWLPSTDTQYF. The CDR3 DNA reads TGTGCCAGCAGCTTAGTATGGCTTCCTAGCACAGATACGCAGTATTTT.

The chain has TRBV10-3 and TRBJ1-1, with D perhaps matching TRBD1 (5 bases). Germline CDR1 and CDR2: ENHRY and SYGVKD. The CDR3 runs 15 residues. Trimming left V 3 bases short and J 7 bases short, with 18 bases between. The CDR3 bases are TGTGCCATCAGTGACACTGGGGCAGCCGAAGGTGAAGCTTTCTTT. Its translation is CAISDTGAAEGEAFF.

This clonotype appeared many times. The chain carries TRBV28 and TRBJ2-1; 10 nucleotides align to TRBD2. J gave up 9 bases and V 6 bases, and 20 bases lay outside the gene matches. CDR3 length: 18 amino acids. Germline lookup yields CDR1 MDHEN and CDR2 SYDVKM. The CDR3 coding sequence is TGTGCCAGCAGCCCCAGGGTGGAGACTAGCGGGCAGTTTGGTGAGCAGTTCTTC. It is translated as CASSPRVETSGQFGEQFF.

This clonotype showed up just a few times. The chain uses TRBV4-3 and TRBJ2-1, with D possibly matching TRBD2 (5 bases). Per germline, CDR1 LGHNA and CDR2 YSLEER. This CDR3 has 16 residues. With 1 base removed from V and 0 bases from J, the gap between germline ends came to 10 bases. In DNA, the CDR3 is TGCGCCAGCAGCCAAGTCGAGGGCCTCTCCTACAATGAGCAGTTCTTC. Its protein product is CASSQVEGLSYNEQFF.

This clonotype was found a few times. The V call is TRBV10-3, the J call TRBJ1-1; D gene ambiguous. CDR1 ENHRY and CDR2 SYGVKD come from the germline V gene. This CDR3 has 15 residues. Trimming took 4 bases from V and 1 from J, leaving 13 bases between them. In DNA form, the CDR3 reads TGTGCCATCAGTGCCCTCGGGGAGGAGAACACTGAAGCTTTCTTT. Amino acids: CAISALGEENTEAFF.

This sequence joins TRBV27 and TRBJ1-2, with unresolved D. The CDR3 totals 15 residues. Trimming took 5 bases from V and 6 from J, leaving 19 bases between them. Germline V gene lookup returns CDR1 MNHEY and CDR2 SMNVEV (reference sequence). DNA for the CDR3: TGTGCCAGCAGTCCCCATCGAGGCAGACCCCATGGCTACACCTTC. As protein: CASSPHRGRPHGYTF.

This clonotype was detected a few times. The chain joins TRBV29-1 to TRBJ2-5; TRBD1 is a possible D gene (5 bases). The CDR3 has 12 amino acids. Germline V CDR1 and CDR2: SQVTM, ANQGSEA. Trimming stripped 4 bases from V and 5 bases from J, with 11 bases between. The CDR3 here is CSVGRQGETQYF. The CDR3 DNA reads TGCAGCGTTGGAAGGCAGGGCGAGACCCAGTACTTC.

The count of this clonotype is one. The rearrangement joins TRBV20-1 to TRBJ2-7; D remains unclear. The CDR3 loop spans 14 amino acids. Germline V CDR1 and CDR2: DFQATT, SNEGSKA (reference sequence). V dropped 3 bases and J dropped 0 bases, with 12 bases sitting between them. Written as DNA, the CDR3 is TGCAGTGCTAGGTCCGTGAGCAGCTCCTACGAGCAGTACTTC. Protein sequence: CSARSVSSSYEQYF.

The rearrangement joins TRBV29-1 to TRBJ2-1, with a tentative D call TRBD2 (6 bases). V was cut by 8 bases and J by 9 bases, with 17 bases left in between. This CDR3 comprises 12 residues. Germline V gives CDR1 SQVTM, CDR2 ANQGSEA. The CDR3 protein is CSSVGGQGEQFF. The DNA of the CDR3 is TGCAGCTCGGTGGGGGGTCAGGGTGAGCAGTTCTTC.

The chain employs TRBV6-6 and TRBJ2-1; TRBD1 agrees at 7 bases. With V trimmed by 6 bases and J by 10 bases, 9 bases remained unmatched. This CDR3 comprises 13 residues. Looked up from germline, CDR1 is MNHNY and CDR2 is SVGAGI (reference sequence). CDR3 amino acids: CASSTQPGQEQFF. The CDR3 DNA is TGTGCCAGCAGCACACAACCGGGACAGGAGCAGTTCTTC.

This clonotype was observed a few times. CDR3 DNA: TGTGCCAGCAGTTGGGACCCCACTAACACTGAAGCTTTCTTT. Translating it yields CASSWDPTNTEAFF. The V gene is TRBV5-6, the J gene TRBJ1-1; TRBD1 might be the D (5 bases). The CDR3 sequence is 14 residues long. The germline V and J ends were trimmed by 5 bases and 2 bases, with 13 bases remaining between them. Germline CDR1 SGHDT, CDR2 YYEEEE.

In this sample, this clonotype turned up a few times. The chain employs TRBV10-3 and TRBJ2-1; D may be TRBD1 (6 bases). V lost 10 bases, J lost 4 bases, and 8 bases lay in between. CDR3 length equals 11 residues. Germline values: CDR1 ENHRY, CDR2 SYGVKD. The CDR3 loop reads CANGQYNEQFF. CDR3 coding DNA: TGTGCCAACGGACAGTACAATGAGCAGTTCTTC.

The V gene is TRBV5-1, the J gene TRBJ1-1, with D perhaps TRBD1 (6 bases). This CDR3 has 13 residues. The germline V and J ends were trimmed by 2 bases and 6 bases, with 11 bases remaining between them. The germline V gene encodes CDR1 SGHRS and CDR2 YFSETQ. CDR3 sequence reads: CASSFQGRPEAFF. CDR3 in DNA: TGCGCCAGCAGCTTCCAGGGGCGGCCTGAAGCTTTCTTT.

The count of this clonotype is one. The rearrangement links TRBV6-1 to TRBJ2-1, with 9 bases matching TRBD2. Germline CDR1 reads MNHNS; CDR2 reads SASEGT. The CDR3 covers 17 residues. Losses at the gene ends were 7 bases for V and 7 bases for J; bases not matched to a gene: 17. The CDR3 DNA follows: TGTGCCAGCATTGCCAGGGGTGCGGGAGGGCCTGGTAATGAGCAGTTCTTC. Translating it yields CASIARGAGGPGNEQFF.

The V gene is TRBV3-1, the J gene TRBJ1-6, with 8 bases lining up with TRBD1. J was trimmed by 5 bases and V by 5 bases; bases with no gene match: 8. This CDR3 is built from 16 residues. Germline CDR1 reads LGHDT; CDR2 reads YNNKEL (reference sequence). The CDR3 protein is CASSEPGTGDNSPLHF. DNA of the CDR3: TGTGCCAGCAGCGAACCGGGGACAGGAGATAATTCACCCCTCCACTTT.

This clonotype appeared many times. The chain recombines TRBV5-1 with TRBJ2-7; 7 bases align to TRBD2. The germline gives CDR1 SGHRS, CDR2 YFSETQ. V shed 4 bases and J 5 bases; nucleotides not matched to a gene: 9. CDR3 length equals 14 residues. The CDR3 sequence: CASSLPSGRDEQYF. In nucleotides, the CDR3 is TGCGCCAGCAGCCTACCTAGCGGTCGCGACGAGCAGTACTTC. Full variable domain (rest looked up from reference TRBV5-1 and TRBJ2-7): KAGVTQTPRYLIKTRGQQVTLSCSPISGHRSVSWYQQTPGQGLQFLFEYFSETQRNKGNFPGRFSGRQFSNSRSEMNVSTLELGDSALYLCASSLPSGRDEQYFGPGTRLTVT.

The chain employs TRBV6-2 or TRBV6-3 and TRBJ2-5; 7 bases are shared with TRBD1. Germline CDR1 is MNHEY and CDR2 is SVGEGT. J gave up 11 bases and V 8 bases, and 11 bases lay outside the gene matches. The CDR3 is made up of 12 amino acids. CDR3 in amino acids: CASANARGKQYF. The CDR3 coding sequence is TGTGCCAGCGCCAACGCCAGGGGGAAGCAGTACTTC.

The genes are TRBV29-1 and TRBJ2-3; TRBD1 might be the D (6 bases). Trimming stripped 3 bases from V and 6 bases from J, with 16 bases between. Germline V CDR1 and CDR2: SQVTM, ANQGSEA. This CDR3 has 14 amino acids. The DNA for the CDR3 is TGCAGCGTTGAGGGCAGGGGTTATTCGGATACGCAGTATTTT. Its protein is CSVEGRGYSDTQYF.